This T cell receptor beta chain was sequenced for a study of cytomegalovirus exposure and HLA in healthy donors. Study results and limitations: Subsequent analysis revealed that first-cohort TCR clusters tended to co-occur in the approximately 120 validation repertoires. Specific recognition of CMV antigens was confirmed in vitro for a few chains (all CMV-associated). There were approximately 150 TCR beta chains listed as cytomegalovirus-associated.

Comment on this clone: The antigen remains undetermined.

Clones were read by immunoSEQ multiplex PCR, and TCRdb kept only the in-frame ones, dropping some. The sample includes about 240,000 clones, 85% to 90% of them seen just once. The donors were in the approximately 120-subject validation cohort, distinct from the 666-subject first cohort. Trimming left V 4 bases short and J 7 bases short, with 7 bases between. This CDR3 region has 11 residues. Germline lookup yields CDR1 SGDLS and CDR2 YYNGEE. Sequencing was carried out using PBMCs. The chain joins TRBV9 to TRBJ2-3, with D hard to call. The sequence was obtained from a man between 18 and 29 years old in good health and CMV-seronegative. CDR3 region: CASSSENTQYF. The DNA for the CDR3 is TGTGCCAGCAGCTCTGAGAATACGCAGTATTTT.